The clone carrying this T cell receptor beta chain was seen only once. Its antigen is as yet unknown. The CDR3 contains 15 residues. Looked up from germline, CDR1 is MRHNA and CDR2 is SNTAGT. The V gene lost 7 bases and the J gene lost 0 bases, with 13 bases spanning the gap. RNA transcripts provided the source from which TCR beta CDR3 regions were amplified. The study used the HTBI primer set for a first-round RT-PCR of the TCR CDR3. MiXCR, run by TCRdb on the multiplex PCR reads, gives a single entry per CDR3 protein. The sample includes some 490,000 distinct CDR3 sequences, around a fifth of them seen just once. The sample is drawn from a study of T cells in Graves' hyperthyroidism and ophthalmopathy. About the study: It was at initial diagnosis, before any treatment, that peripheral blood was collected. Study results and caveats: Separation of ophthalmopathy from stable hyperthyroidism was achieved by a 13 V-J model.

Ophthalmopathy patients had Clinical Activity Score at least 3, NOSPECS grade at least 4, duration under 3 months. Uncontrolled infection, other autoimmune disease, pregnancy or lactation led to exclusion. V and J are TRBV6-4 and TRBJ1-3; D is unclear. The sample taken for sequencing was blood. The sequence was collected from a woman aged 65 to 85 with Graves' ophthalmopathy. Written as DNA, the CDR3 is TGTGCCAGCACCGAGGACGGCTTCTCTGGAAACACCATATATTTT. Protein product: CASTEDGFSGNTIYF.